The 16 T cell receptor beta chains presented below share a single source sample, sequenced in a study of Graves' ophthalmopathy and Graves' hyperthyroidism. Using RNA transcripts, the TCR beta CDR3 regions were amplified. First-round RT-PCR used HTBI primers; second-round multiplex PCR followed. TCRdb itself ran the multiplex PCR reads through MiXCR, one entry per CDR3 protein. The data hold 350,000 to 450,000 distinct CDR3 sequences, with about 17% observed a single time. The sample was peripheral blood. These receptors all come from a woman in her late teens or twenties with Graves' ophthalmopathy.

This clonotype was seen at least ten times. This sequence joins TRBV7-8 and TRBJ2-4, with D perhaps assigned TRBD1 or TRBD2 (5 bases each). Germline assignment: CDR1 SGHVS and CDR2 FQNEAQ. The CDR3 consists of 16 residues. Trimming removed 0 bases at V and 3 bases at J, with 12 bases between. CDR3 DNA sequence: TGTGCCAGCAGCTTAGCGAGGGGTTGGGTCAAAAACATTCAGTACTTC. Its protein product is CASSLARGWVKNIQYF.

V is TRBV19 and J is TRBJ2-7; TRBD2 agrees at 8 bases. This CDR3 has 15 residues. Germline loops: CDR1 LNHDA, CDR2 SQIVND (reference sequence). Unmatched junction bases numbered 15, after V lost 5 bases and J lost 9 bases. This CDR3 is CASSPFWLAGVGQYF. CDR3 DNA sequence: TGTGCCAGTAGTCCTTTTTGGCTAGCGGGTGTCGGGCAGTACTTC.

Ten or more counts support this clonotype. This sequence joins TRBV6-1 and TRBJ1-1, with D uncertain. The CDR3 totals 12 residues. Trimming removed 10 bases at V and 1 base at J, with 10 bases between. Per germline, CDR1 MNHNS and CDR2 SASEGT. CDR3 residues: CATKTPNTEAFF. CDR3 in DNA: TGTGCCACCAAGACCCCGAACACTGAAGCTTTCTTT.

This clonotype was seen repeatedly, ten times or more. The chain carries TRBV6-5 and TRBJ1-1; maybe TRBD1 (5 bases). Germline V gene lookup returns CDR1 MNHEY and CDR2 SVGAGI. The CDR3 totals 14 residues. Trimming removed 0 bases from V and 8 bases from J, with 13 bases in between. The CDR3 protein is CASSYSRGRTEAFF. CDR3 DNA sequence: TGTGCCAGCAGTTACTCGAGGGGAAGGACAGAAGCTTTCTTT.

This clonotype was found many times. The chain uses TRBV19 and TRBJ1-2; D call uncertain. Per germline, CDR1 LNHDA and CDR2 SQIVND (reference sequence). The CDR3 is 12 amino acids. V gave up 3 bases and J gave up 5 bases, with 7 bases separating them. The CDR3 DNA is TGTGCCAGTAGTATGGAGGCATATGGCTACACCTTC. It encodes CASSMEAYGYTF.

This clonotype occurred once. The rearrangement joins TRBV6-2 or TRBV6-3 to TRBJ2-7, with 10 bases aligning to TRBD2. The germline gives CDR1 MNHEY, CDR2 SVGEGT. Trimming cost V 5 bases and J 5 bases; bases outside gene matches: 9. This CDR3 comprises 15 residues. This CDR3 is CASSPSGRGFDEQYF. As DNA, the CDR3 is TGTGCCAGCAGTCCTAGCGGGAGAGGCTTCGACGAGCAGTACTTC.

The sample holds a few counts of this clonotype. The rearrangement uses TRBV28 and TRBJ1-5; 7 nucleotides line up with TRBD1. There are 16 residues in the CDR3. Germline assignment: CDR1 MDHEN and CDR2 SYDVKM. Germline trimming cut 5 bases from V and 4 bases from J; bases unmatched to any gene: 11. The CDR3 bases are TGTGCCAGCAGTCCACCCCGGGACAGCCTAAATCAGCCCCAGCATTTT. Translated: CASSPPRDSLNQPQHF.

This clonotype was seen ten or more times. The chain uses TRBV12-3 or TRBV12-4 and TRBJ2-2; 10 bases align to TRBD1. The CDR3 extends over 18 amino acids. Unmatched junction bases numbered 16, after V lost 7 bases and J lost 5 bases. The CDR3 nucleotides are TGTGCCAGCACCTCCGACAGGGGGCGCAACTTTCGAACCGGGGAGCTGTTTTTT. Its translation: CASTSDRGRNFRTGELFF.

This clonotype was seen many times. In DNA, the CDR3 is TGCGCCAGCAGCCTGACCCTGGGGGGCACCGGGGAGCTGTTTTTT. Amino acids: CASSLTLGGTGELFF. The chain uses TRBV4-3 and TRBJ2-2, with D possibly matching TRBD2 (6 bases). Trimming removed 4 bases at V and 4 bases at J, with 13 bases between. The germline V gene encodes CDR1 LGHNA and CDR2 YSLEER. CDR3 length: 15 residues.

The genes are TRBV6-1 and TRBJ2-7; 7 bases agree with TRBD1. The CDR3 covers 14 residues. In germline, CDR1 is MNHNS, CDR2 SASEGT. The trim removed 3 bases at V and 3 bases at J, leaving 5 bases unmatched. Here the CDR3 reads CASSEGQLLYEQYF. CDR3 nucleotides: TGTGCCAGCAGTGAGGGACAGCTACTCTACGAGCAGTACTTC.

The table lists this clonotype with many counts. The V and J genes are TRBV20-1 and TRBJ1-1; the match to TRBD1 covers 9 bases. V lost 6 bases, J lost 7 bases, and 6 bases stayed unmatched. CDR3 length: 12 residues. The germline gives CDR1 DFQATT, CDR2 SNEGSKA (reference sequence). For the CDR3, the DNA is TGCAGTGCGCGGGGACAGGGCTATGAAGCTTTCTTT. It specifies CSARGQGYEAFF.

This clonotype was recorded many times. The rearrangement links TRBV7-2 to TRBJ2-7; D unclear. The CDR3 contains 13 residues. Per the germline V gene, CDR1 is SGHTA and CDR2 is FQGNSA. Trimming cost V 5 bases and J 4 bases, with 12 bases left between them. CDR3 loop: CASSPTDPYEQYF. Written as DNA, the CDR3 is TGTGCCAGCAGCCCCACAGACCCTTACGAGCAGTACTTC. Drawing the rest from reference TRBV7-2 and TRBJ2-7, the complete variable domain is GAGVSQSPSNKVTEKGKDVELRCDPISGHTALYWYRQSLGQGLEFLIYFQGNSAPDKSGLPSDRFSAERTGGSVSTLTIQRTQQEDSAVYLCASSPTDPYEQYFGPGTRLTVT.

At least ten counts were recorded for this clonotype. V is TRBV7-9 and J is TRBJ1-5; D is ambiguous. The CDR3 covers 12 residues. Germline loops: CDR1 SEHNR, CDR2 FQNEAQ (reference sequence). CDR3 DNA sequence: TGTGCTACCCGGATGGGCAATCAGCCCCAGCATTTT. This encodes CATRMGNQPQHF.

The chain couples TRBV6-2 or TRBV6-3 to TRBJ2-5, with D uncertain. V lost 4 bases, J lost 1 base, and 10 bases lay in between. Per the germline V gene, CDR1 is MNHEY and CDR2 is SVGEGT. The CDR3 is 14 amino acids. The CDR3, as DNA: TGTGCCAGCAGTTCGGACGGCAGCCAAGAGACCCAGTACTTC. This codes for CASSSDGSQETQYF.

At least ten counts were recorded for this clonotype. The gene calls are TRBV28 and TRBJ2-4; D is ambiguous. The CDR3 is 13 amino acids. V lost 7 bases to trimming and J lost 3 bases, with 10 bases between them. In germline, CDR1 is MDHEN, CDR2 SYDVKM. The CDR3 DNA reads TGTGCCAGCACCCCCAGTGGCAAAAACATTCAGTACTTC. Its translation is CASTPSGKNIQYF.

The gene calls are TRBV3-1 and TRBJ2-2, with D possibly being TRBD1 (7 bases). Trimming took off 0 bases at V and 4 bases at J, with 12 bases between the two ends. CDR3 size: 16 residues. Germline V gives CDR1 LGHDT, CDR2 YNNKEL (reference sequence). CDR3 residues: CASSQDRRGRTGELFF. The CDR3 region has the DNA TGTGCCAGCAGCCAAGATCGGAGGGGGCGCACCGGGGAGCTGTTTTTT.